A selection of T cell receptor beta chains follows, all from one sample in a study of tumor-infiltrating lymphocytes in localized non-small cell lung cancer. The assay was immunoSEQ multiplex PCR, and TCRdb's table has in-frame clones only and misses some. Among about 24,000 clones listed, under 75% were seen once. Material for sequencing was lung tumor tissue. All receptors derive from a human donor with non-small cell lung cancer. The CDR3 runs from the conserved cysteine through the conserved F or W. D genes are given only for firm matches. The size of a clone is reported for some rows only, either as once, few or many, or as a class for expanded clones.

v_call	d_call	clone_size	cdr3_aa
TRBV27	TRBD1	-	CASNRGQGHNEQFF
TRBV10-2	-	-	CASSAGSDSNQPQHF
TRBV19	-	-	CASSKTRLASTDTQYF
TRBV6-1	-	once	CASSYSGRLTGYTF
TRBV19	-	-	CASSIVPGTIQETQYF
TRBV5-4	-	-	CASRRDRETQYF
TRBV5-4	TRBD2	few	CASSQSSGGRGETQYF
TRBV11-2	TRBD2	-	CASSPGTSGRFGEQYF
TRBV7-3	TRBD1	few	CASSSQGRGETQYF
TRBV6-5	-	-	CADEGETQYF
TRBV20-1	TRBD1	few	CSASRGNEQFF
TRBV5-5	TRBD2	-	CASSLGLAGGIYEQYF
TRBV18	-	medium-sized	CASSLQNTGKRNTEAFF
TRBV9	TRBD1	-	CASSERGQLYTDTQYF
TRBV2	-	few	CASSVSEEVEGYTF
TRBV13	-	-	CASSARGTNTIYF
TRBV19	-	few	CASSIMRDRTYGYTF
TRBV11-2	-	-	CAGTSSSYNEQFF
TRBV10-3	TRBD1	-	CATRQGDNYGYTF
TRBV6-6	TRBD2	-	CASILAGAGNEQFF
TRBV5-4	TRBD1	-	CASRAGQGAFGSSYEQYF
TRBV5-4	-	-	CASSFDSYEQYF
TRBV30	-	-	CASPKPGGWQFF
TRBV5-1	-	few	CASSPTVMPQHF
TRBV5-1	TRBD1	few	CASSLEGALYGYTF
TRBV7-9	TRBD2	-	CASSSTSGASTDTQYF
TRBV9	TRBD1	-	CASSVRDRGTEAFF
TRBV10-3	-	-	CASIHRVRGAFF
TRBV2	TRBD1	few	CASGGQLNTEAFF
TRBV7-9	TRBD1	-	CASSWQTWTGSEGYTF